This TCR beta chain emerged from a study of monozygotic twins with inflammatory bowel disease. The quantity of total RNA per TCR library was about 3.5 ug. For each CDR3 protein, TCRdb gives one entry from its re-call of the 5' RACE reads, without DNA. The repertoire table contains some 450,000 distinct CDR3 sequences. The draw for each donor consisted of a single 2.5 ml blood sample. The CDR3 has 12 residues. CDR1 is MDHEN, CDR2 SYDVKM, per germline. The sequence was collected from a human donor with ulcerative colitis or Crohn's disease, or a healthy co-twin of an affected twin (not recorded which). The chain employs TRBV28 and TRBJ1-1. The specimen sequenced was blood. The chain's CDR3 is CASSLTLLEAFF.